Sequencing of this TCR beta chain was carried out in a study of cytomegalovirus exposure and HLA in healthy donors. Study-level points and caveats: For cytomegalovirus status, the classifier reportedly gave diagnoses with high specificity and sensitivity. One cluster of highly shared sequence variants probably arose as a sequencing artifact. Versus the roughly 690-donor mean, an Asian-associated ancestry cluster reportedly showed fewer N-insertions in a later analysis.

The junction had 4 bases not matched to a gene; V was cut back by 1 base and J by 4 bases. Germline values: CDR1 MGHRA, CDR2 YSYEKL. The CDR3 runs 16 residues. Turning to this clone: Its target is unknown.

Primers included in the PCR were 60 Vbeta and 13 Jbeta primers. Generated by immunoSEQ multiplex PCR, the TCRdb table keeps only in-frame clones and is missing some. This listing includes 70,000 to 80,000 clones. The receptor was isolated from a man aged 40-50 years in good health and CMV-seronegative. The chain is built from TRBV4-1 and TRBJ2-1; 10 bases line up with TRBD1. The sample taken for sequencing was PBMCs. CDR3 coding DNA: TGCGCCAGCAGCCAAGCCGGACAGGGGGGATACAATGAGCAGTTCTTC. Encoded protein: CASSQAGQGGYNEQFF.